This T cell receptor beta chain comes out of a study of T cells in localized non-small cell lung cancer. Study results and caveats: Analysis by sequencing included only one tumor region, so heterogeneity remains possible. Uninvolved adjacent lung showed peak T cell clonality, exceeding tumor.

This clone came up once. The antigen remains unidentified. Germline-derived CDR1 and CDR2 are LGHNA and YNFKEQ. Germline trimming cut 5 bases from V and 3 bases from J; bases unmatched to any gene: 11. The CDR3 covers 17 residues. Profiled with immunoSEQ multiplex PCR; TCRdb holds only in-frame clones, not every one. The sample has about 41,000 clones; more than 70% are singletons. This chain uses TRBV4-2 with TRBJ1-3; the match to TRBD1 covers 9 bases. Sample: peripheral blood, taken before any cancer treatment. The receptor was isolated from a female donor at least 60 years old with stage I squamous cell lung carcinoma. The CDR3 here is CASSEKQTGGFGNTIYF. The DNA of the CDR3 is TGTGCCAGCAGCGAAAAACAGACAGGGGGATTTGGAAACACCATATATTTT.